This TCR beta chain is drawn from a study of cytomegalovirus exposure and HLA in healthy donors. The PCR employed 60 Vbeta primers together with 13 Jbeta primers. This table comes from immunoSEQ multiplex PCR, and its TCRdb copy is limited to in-frame clones, with some not included. Seen here are roughly 200,000 clones, roughly four fifths observed once, and the top ten hold around 1.7%. Unrecorded immune exposures were likely, despite nominal health at sampling. A word on this clone: Its target is not known.

Overall study findings and caveats: Analyses of presence and absence presupposed an approximately uniform sequencing depth across donors. The study reported that TCR beta sequences accurately predicted HLA-A and HLA-B alleles in most subjects. In vitro, a few CMV-associated chains proved specific for CMV antigens.

Germline V lookup: CDR1 MGHRA, CDR2 YSYEKL. V shed 0 bases and J shed 4 bases, with 9 bases lying between them. The CDR3 loop spans 15 amino acids. The TCR originated in a woman younger than 30 in good health and CMV-seronegative. The V and J genes are TRBV4-1 and TRBJ2-2, with D unresolved. The material sequenced was PBMCs. CDR3 bases: TGCGCCAGCAGCCAAGAAGCACGGGTCACCGGGGAGCTGTTTTTT. This codes for CASSQEARVTGELFF.